The T cell receptor (beta chain) under discussion was sequenced for a study of blood T cell repertoires in COVID-19. Looking at the study overall: The United States, Italy and Spain were the sources of the acute and convalescent COVID-19 samples. PBMCs, B-cell-depleted T cells, or T cells were the source of the cDNA or gDNA that made up the material.

A Seattle source enrolled patients during active infection and followed them longitudinally. Trimming removed 5 bases from V and 9 bases from J, with 11 bases in between. The CDR3 runs 12 residues. In the original workflow: Estimation of nucleated cell counts relied on the amplification of reference gene primers. This table comes from immunoSEQ multiplex PCR, and its TCRdb copy is limited to in-frame clones, with some not included. V, J and clone size are taken as reported in that table, and D and trimming were inferred from the DNA itself. Here the sample spans about 480,000 clones, 75% to 90% being singletons.

The sequenced sample consisted of peripheral blood. The gene calls are TRBV12-3 or TRBV12-4 and TRBJ1-5; D uncertain. The sequence was collected from a man between 18 and 35 years old with COVID-19, enrolled during active disease. In nucleotides, the CDR3 is TGTGCCAGCAGTAGAAACAGCCGGCCCCAGCATTTT. Its protein is CASSRNSRPQHF.